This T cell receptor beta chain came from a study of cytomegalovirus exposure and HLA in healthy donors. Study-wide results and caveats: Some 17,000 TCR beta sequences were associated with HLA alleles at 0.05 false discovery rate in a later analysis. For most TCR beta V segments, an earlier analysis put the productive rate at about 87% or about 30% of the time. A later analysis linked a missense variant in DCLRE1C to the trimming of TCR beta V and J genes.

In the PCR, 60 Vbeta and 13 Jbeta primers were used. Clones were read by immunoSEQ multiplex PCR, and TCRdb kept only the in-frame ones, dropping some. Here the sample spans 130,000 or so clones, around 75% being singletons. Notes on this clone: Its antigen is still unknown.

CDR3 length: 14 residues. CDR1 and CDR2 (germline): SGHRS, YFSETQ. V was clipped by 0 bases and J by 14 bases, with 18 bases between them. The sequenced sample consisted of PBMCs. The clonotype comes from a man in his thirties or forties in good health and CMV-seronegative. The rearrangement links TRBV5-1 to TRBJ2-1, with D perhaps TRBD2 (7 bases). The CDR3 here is CASSLGGGAFPEFF. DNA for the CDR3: TGCGCCAGCAGCTTGGGAGGGGGGGCCTTCCCCGAGTTCTTC. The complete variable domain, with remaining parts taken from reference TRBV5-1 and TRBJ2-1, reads KAGVTQTPRYLIKTRGQQVTLSCSPISGHRSVSWYQQTPGQGLQFLFEYFSETQRNKGNFPGRFSGRQFSNSRSEMNVSTLELGDSALYLCASSLGGGAFPEFFGPGTRLTVL.